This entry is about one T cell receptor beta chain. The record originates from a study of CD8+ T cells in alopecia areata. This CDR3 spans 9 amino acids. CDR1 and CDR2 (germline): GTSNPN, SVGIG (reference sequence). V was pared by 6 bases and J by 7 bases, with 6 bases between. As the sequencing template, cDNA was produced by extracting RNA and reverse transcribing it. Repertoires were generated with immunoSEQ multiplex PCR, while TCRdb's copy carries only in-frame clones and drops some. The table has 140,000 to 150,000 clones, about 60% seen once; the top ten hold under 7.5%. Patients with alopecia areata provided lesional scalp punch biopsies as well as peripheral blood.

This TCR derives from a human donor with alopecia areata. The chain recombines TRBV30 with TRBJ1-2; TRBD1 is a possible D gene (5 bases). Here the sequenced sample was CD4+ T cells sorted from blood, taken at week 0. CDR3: CACQGGYTF. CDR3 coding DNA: TGTGCCTGCCAGGGTGGCTACACCTTC.